This TCR beta chain comes out of a study of T cell changes during pregnancy in multiple sclerosis. Germline values: CDR1 SGHVS, CDR2 FQNEAQ. The CDR3 is made up of 13 amino acids. The V end was cut by 4 bases, the J end by 6 bases, with 12 bases between. TCRdb's table, derived via immunoSEQ multiplex PCR, lists solely in-frame clones and lacks some. This sample has some 120,000 clones; roughly nine tenths occur once, and the top ten carry about 1.5%. The chain joins TRBV7-8 to TRBJ1-2; D gene ambiguous. Source: peripheral blood, taken in the third trimester of pregnancy. The TCR sequence derives from a female donor with multiple sclerosis, enrolled in a pregnancy study. CDR3 in amino acids: CASSSRRTDGYTF. The CDR3 nucleotides are TGTGCCAGCAGCTCTCGACGGACTGATGGCTACACCTTC.